This passage covers 27 T cell receptor beta chains from one sample sequenced in a study of response to subunit inactivated influenza vaccine. TCRdb re-derived calls from the RT-PCR reads in MiXCR, one entry per CDR3 protein. This table holds 800,000 to 1,000,000 distinct CDR3 sequences, roughly 20% found once. The sequencing here drew on PBMCs from blood, taken less than 6 days after vaccination. These TCRs come from a middle-aged man who received an inactivated influenza vaccine.

This clonotype was counted between two and nine times. The chain employs TRBV5-6 and TRBJ2-5; the match to TRBD2 covers 12 bases. V lost 4 bases to trimming and J lost 6 bases; unmatched junction nucleotides: 7. The CDR3 totals 15 residues. The germline V gene has CDR1 SGHDT and CDR2 YYEEEE. The CDR3 loop reads CASSRTTSGGKTQYF. The CDR3 coding sequence is TGTGCCAGCAGCCGGACGACTAGCGGGGGCAAGACCCAGTACTTC.

The chain links TRBV6-1 to TRBJ2-1, with D unresolved. There are 15 residues in the CDR3. With 2 bases removed from V and 3 bases from J, the gap between germline ends came to 11 bases. Germline V lookup: CDR1 MNHNS, CDR2 SASEGT. For the CDR3, the DNA is TGTGCCAGCAGTGAAATGGGGATTGTCTACAATGAGCAGTTCTTC. This encodes CASSEMGIVYNEQFF.

This clonotype was seen once. The rearrangement uses TRBV7-6 and TRBJ2-2; no firm D call. Germline V gene lookup returns CDR1 SGHVS and CDR2 FNYEAQ. The V gene lost 1 base and the J gene lost 6 bases, with 9 bases spanning the gap. The CDR3 spans 14 residues. The chain's CDR3 is CASSLVGESGELFF. CDR3 nucleotides: TGTGCCAGCAGCTTAGTAGGTGAATCCGGGGAGCTGTTTTTT.

This clonotype was seen just once. The J gene is TRBJ1-5, the V gene TRBV7-9; no clear D gene. The CDR3 extends over 15 amino acids. CDR1 SEHNR and CDR2 FQNEAQ come from the germline V gene (reference sequence). V lost 3 bases to trimming and J lost 6 bases, with 15 bases between them. The CDR3 sequence is CASSFGGEEGQPQHF. The CDR3 DNA reads as TGTGCCAGCAGCTTCGGCGGGGAAGAAGGTCAGCCCCAGCATTTT.

The rearrangement links TRBV2 to TRBJ2-1, with a tentative D call TRBD2 (7 bases). This CDR3 spans 18 amino acids. Per the germline V gene, CDR1 is SNHLY and CDR2 is FYNNEI. With 3 bases removed from V and 1 base from J, the gap between germline ends came to 19 bases. CDR3 coding DNA: TGTGCCAGCAGTGATCGGGGGGCGGGAGTAACGTCCTACAATGAGCAGTTCTTC. It specifies CASSDRGAGVTSYNEQFF. The complete variable domain, with remaining parts taken from reference TRBV2 and TRBJ2-1, reads EPEVTQTPSHQVTQMGQEVILRCVPISNHLYFYWYRQILGQKVEFLVSFYNNEISEKSEIFDDQFSVERPDGSNFTLKIRSTKLEDSAMYFCASSDRGAGVTSYNEQFFGPGTRLTVL.

This clonotype turned up a few times. The V call is TRBV5-1, the J call TRBJ2-5; D is unclear. This CDR3 comprises 15 residues. V was clipped by 2 bases and J by 2 bases, with 13 bases between them. Per the germline V gene, CDR1 is SGHRS and CDR2 is YFSETQ. The CDR3 reads CASSLRPINQETQYF. The CDR3 region has the DNA TGCGCCAGCAGCTTACGTCCCATCAATCAAGAGACCCAGTACTTC.

This clonotype has ten or more counts. The V call is TRBV20-1, the J call TRBJ1-2; D is ambiguous. V lost 0 bases and J lost 2, with 13 bases in between. The germline CDR1 and CDR2 sequences are DFQATT and SNEGSKA (reference sequence). CDR3 length: 15 amino acids. In DNA, the CDR3 is TGCAGTGCTAGAGATCTAAGAGGGCCGAACTATGGCTACACCTTC. It encodes CSARDLRGPNYGYTF.

V usage is TRBV5-1 and J usage is TRBJ1-1; 7 nucleotides agree with TRBD1. CDR1 and CDR2 (germline): SGHRS, YFSETQ. CDR3 size: 15 residues. J lost 0 bases, V lost 3 bases, and 5 bases had no gene match. This CDR3 reads CASSSRDSMNTEAFF. The CDR3 nucleotides are TGCGCCAGCAGCTCCCGGGACAGCATGAACACTGAAGCTTTCTTT.

The chain carries TRBV28 and TRBJ2-3; D is possibly TRBD1 (5 bases). Germline loops: CDR1 MDHEN, CDR2 SYDVKM. The CDR3 sequence is 15 residues long. V was cut by 3 bases and J by 1 base, with 11 bases left in between. CDR3 nucleotides: TGTGCCAGCAGTTTTGGGGCTGGCCGCACAGATACGCAGTATTTT. Its protein product is CASSFGAGRTDTQYF.

This clonotype came up a few times. CDR3: CASRETGSETQYF. CDR3 DNA sequence: TGTGCCAGCAGAGAAACAGGGTCAGAGACCCAGTACTTC. The genes are TRBV5-6 and TRBJ2-5; D possibly corresponds to TRBD1 (6 bases). CDR3 length equals 13 residues. V shed 5 bases and J shed 4 bases, with 12 bases lying between them. Germline loops: CDR1 SGHDT, CDR2 YYEEEE. Full variable domain (outside the CDR3, taken from reference TRBV5-6 and TRBJ2-5): DAGVTQSPTHLIKTRGQQVTLRCSPKSGHDTVSWYQQALGQGPQFIFQYYEEEERQRGNFPDRFSGHQFPNYSSELNVNALLLGDSALYLCASRETGSETQYFGPGTRLLVL.

This clonotype appeared a few times. The V call is TRBV12-3 or TRBV12-4, the J call TRBJ2-5; no definite D call. The V gene lost 7 bases and the J gene lost 5 bases, with 14 bases spanning the gap. The CDR3 has 13 amino acids. The CDR3 region has the DNA TGTGCCAGCAACACCTGGAGCCACGAGACCCAGTACTTC. Translation: CASNTWSHETQYF.

The chain is built from TRBV9 and TRBJ2-3; D might be TRBD1 (5 bases). Germline loops: CDR1 SGDLS, CDR2 YYNGEE. The CDR3 sequence is 16 residues long. Trimming took off 0 bases at V and 2 bases at J, with 13 bases between the two ends. The CDR3 reads CASSVGADRYTDTQYF. The CDR3 DNA follows: TGTGCCAGCAGCGTAGGAGCCGACAGATACACAGATACGCAGTATTTT. The whole variable domain, remainder taken from reference TRBV9 and TRBJ2-3, is DSGVTQTPKHLITATGQRVTLRCSPRSGDLSVYWYQQSLDQGLQFLIQYYNGEERAKGNILERFSAQQFPDLHSELNLSSLELGDSALYFCASSVGADRYTDTQYFGPGTRLTVL.

J is TRBJ1-3 and V is TRBV29-1, with unresolved D. This CDR3 is 14 amino acids long. Per the germline V gene, CDR1 is SQVTM and CDR2 is ANQGSEA. V lost 4 bases to trimming and J lost 0 bases, with 10 bases between them. CDR3 residues: CSVGGGISGNTIYF. The CDR3 DNA reads TGCAGCGTTGGAGGCGGCATCTCTGGAAACACCATATATTTT.

The chain combines TRBV12-3 or TRBV12-4 with TRBJ1-5; the D is unclear. V was pared by 6 bases and J by 4 bases, with 19 bases between. The CDR3 contains 16 residues. CDR3 loop: CASSPRAVTLNQPQHF. The CDR3 coding sequence is TGTGCCAGCAGCCCTCGTGCCGTGACGTTGAATCAGCCCCAGCATTTT.

This clonotype was seen a handful of times. The rearrangement uses TRBV20-1 and TRBJ2-7, with D perhaps assigned TRBD1 or TRBD2 (6 bases each). V lost 0 bases, J lost 4 bases, and 16 bases lay in between. The germline CDR1 and CDR2 sequences are DFQATT and SNEGSKA (reference sequence). The CDR3 has 15 residues. CDR3 nucleotide sequence: TGCAGTGCTAGAGATAGGTTAGCGGACAGTTACGAGCAGTACTTC. It yields the protein CSARDRLADSYEQYF.

This clonotype occurred a few times. The V call is TRBV12-3 or TRBV12-4, the J call TRBJ1-2; 8 nucleotides line up with TRBD1. Unmatched junction bases numbered 13, after V lost 5 bases and J lost 14 bases. CDR3 length: 13 amino acids. This CDR3 is CASSPTGTGEQTF. The CDR3 bases are TGTGCCAGCAGTCCAACCGGGACAGGAGAACAGACCTTC.

The CDR3 DNA reads as TGCGCCAGCAGACAGGACAGGGGGAACTCCTTGGAGACCCAGTACTTC. This codes for CASRQDRGNSLETQYF. The V call is TRBV5-1, the J call TRBJ2-5; 10 bases align to TRBD1. Per germline, CDR1 SGHRS and CDR2 YFSETQ. The length of the CDR3 is 16 residues. V was clipped by 5 bases and J by 5 bases; unmatched bases: 12.

This clonotype has more than one count but fewer than ten. The chain uses TRBV5-1 and TRBJ1-1, with 8 bases lining up with TRBD1. V lost 0 bases, J lost 4 bases, and 5 bases stayed unmatched. There are 15 residues in the CDR3. Per germline, CDR1 SGHRS and CDR2 YFSETQ. The CDR3 here is CASSLEAGGGTEAFF. As DNA, the CDR3 is TGCGCCAGCAGCTTGGAGGCAGGGGGCGGCACTGAAGCTTTCTTT.

The chain joins TRBV7-9 to TRBJ2-3; D ambiguous. The CDR3 runs to 13 residues. V lost 2 bases and J lost 4, with 7 bases in between. Germline lookup yields CDR1 SEHNR and CDR2 FQNEAQ (reference sequence). The CDR3 coding sequence is TGTGCCAGCAGCTTATTTGAAGCAGATACGCAGTATTTT. Protein: CASSLFEADTQYF.

The chain couples TRBV4-3 to TRBJ2-3, with TRBD1 matching over 9 bases. The germline V gene encodes CDR1 LGHNA and CDR2 YSLEER. The CDR3 is made up of 17 amino acids. Unmatched junction bases numbered 12, after V lost 4 bases and J lost 4 bases. CDR3 nucleotide sequence: TGCGCCAGCAGCCGCAGGGTGGGGGACAGGGAGGCAGATACGCAGTATTTT. Translated, it gives CASSRRVGDREADTQYF.

This clonotype was seen a single time. The chain links TRBV7-2 to TRBJ2-3, with a tentative D call TRBD2 (6 bases). Per the germline V gene, CDR1 is SGHTA and CDR2 is FQGNSA. The germline V and J ends were trimmed by 2 bases and 1 base, with 10 bases remaining between them. The CDR3 is 15 residues long. CDR3 region: CASSLRWGGTDTQYF. CDR3 DNA: TGTGCCAGCAGCTTAAGGTGGGGGGGCACAGATACGCAGTATTTT.

This clonotype was found a few times. One junction end does not reproduce the germline sequence, and a read error may be involved. This sequence joins TRBV29-1 and TRBJ2-3, with 9 bases fitting TRBD2. Germline-derived CDR1 and CDR2 are SQVTM and ANQGSEA. The CDR3 is 14 amino acids. This CDR3 reads CSVQDTSGTDTQYF. The CDR3, as DNA: TGCAGCGTTCAAGATACTAGCGGGACAGATACGCAGTATTTT.

J is TRBJ2-5 and V is TRBV5-1, with 13 bases that match TRBD2. The CDR3 has 16 residues. Germline V gene lookup returns CDR1 SGHRS and CDR2 YFSETQ. J lost 4 bases, V lost 5 bases, and 8 bases had no gene match. CDR3 residues: CASRSLAGGPGETQYF. Here the CDR3 DNA reads TGCGCCAGCAGGTCACTAGCGGGAGGGCCGGGAGAGACCCAGTACTTC.

This clonotype has ten or more counts. V gene TRBV12-3 or TRBV12-4 combines with J gene TRBJ1-4; D gene uncertain. With 2 bases removed from V and 6 bases from J, the gap between germline ends came to 7 bases. The CDR3 length is 13 residues. CDR3: CASSLTIYEKLFF. The DNA of the CDR3 is TGTGCCAGCAGTTTAACGATCTATGAAAAACTGTTTTTT.

This rearrangement joins TRBV11-2 to TRBJ1-1; D may be TRBD1 (6 bases). The germline V gene has CDR1 SGHAT and CDR2 FQNNGV. The CDR3 runs to 15 residues. V was cut by 2 bases and J by 4 bases, with 14 bases left in between. The CDR3 nucleotides read TGTGCCAGCAGCTTAAATCAGGGGCTAGGCACTGAAGCTTTCTTT. Amino acid sequence: CASSLNQGLGTEAFF.

The gene calls are TRBV27 and TRBJ2-7; D gene uncertain. The CDR3 extends over 14 amino acids. Germline V CDR1 and CDR2: MNHEY, SMNVEV (reference sequence). Trimming cost V 5 bases and J 1 base, with 12 bases left between them. For the CDR3, the DNA is TGTGCCAGCAGTCGAGGACGGAAGTCCTACGAGCAGTACTTC. It translates to CASSRGRKSYEQYF.

The V call is TRBV5-6, the J call TRBJ2-5; TRBD2 might be the D (5 bases). Germline assignment: CDR1 SGHDT and CDR2 YYEEEE. The CDR3 covers 12 residues. V was trimmed by 1 base and J by 12 bases, leaving 13 bases between them. The CDR3 sequence: CASSLYAGYEYF. The CDR3, as DNA: TGTGCCAGCAGCTTGTACGCGGGCTACGAGTACTTC.